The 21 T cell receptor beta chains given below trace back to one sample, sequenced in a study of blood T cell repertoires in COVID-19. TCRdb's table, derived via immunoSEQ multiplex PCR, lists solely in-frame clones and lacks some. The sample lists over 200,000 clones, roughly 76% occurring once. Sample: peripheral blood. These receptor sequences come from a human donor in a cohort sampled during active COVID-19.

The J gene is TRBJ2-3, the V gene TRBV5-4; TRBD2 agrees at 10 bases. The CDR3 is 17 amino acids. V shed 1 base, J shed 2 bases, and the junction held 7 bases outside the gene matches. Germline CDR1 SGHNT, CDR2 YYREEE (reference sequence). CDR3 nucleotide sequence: TGTGCCAGCAGCTTGTTCAGCGGGAGGGCCCCCACAGATACGCAGTATTTT. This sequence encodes CASSLFSGRAPTDTQYF.

CDR3 nucleotides: TGCGCCAGCAGCCAAGATTGGCCAGTCTCCACCTACGAGCAGTACTTC. Its protein is CASSQDWPVSTYEQYF. The chain joins TRBV4-3 to TRBJ2-7; D call uncertain. Germline CDR1 LGHNA, CDR2 YSLEER. The V end lost 0 bases, the J end lost 2 bases, and 14 bases lay between the germline ends. The CDR3 is 16 amino acids.

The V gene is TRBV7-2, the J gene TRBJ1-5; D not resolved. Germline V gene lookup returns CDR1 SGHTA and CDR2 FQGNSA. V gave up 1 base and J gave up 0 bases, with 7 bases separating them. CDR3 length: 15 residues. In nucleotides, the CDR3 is TGTGCCAGCAGCTTAGAGCGGGCTAGCAATCAGCCCCAGCATTTT. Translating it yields CASSLERASNQPQHF.

In DNA, the CDR3 is TGTGCCAGCAGTCCCATCCCGAGGATTAATGAAAAACTGTTTTTT. It translates to CASSPIPRINEKLFF. The chain uses TRBV6-6 and TRBJ1-4; D call uncertain. V lost 5 bases and J lost 4, with 14 bases in between. The CDR3 totals 15 residues. In germline, CDR1 is MNHNY, CDR2 SVGAGI (reference sequence).

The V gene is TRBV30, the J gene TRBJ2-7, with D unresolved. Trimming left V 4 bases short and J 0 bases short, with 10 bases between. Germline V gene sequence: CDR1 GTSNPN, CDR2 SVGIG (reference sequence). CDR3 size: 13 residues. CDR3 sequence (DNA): TGTGCCTGGAATCGGCAGGTCTCCTACGAGCAGTACTTC. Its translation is CAWNRQVSYEQYF.

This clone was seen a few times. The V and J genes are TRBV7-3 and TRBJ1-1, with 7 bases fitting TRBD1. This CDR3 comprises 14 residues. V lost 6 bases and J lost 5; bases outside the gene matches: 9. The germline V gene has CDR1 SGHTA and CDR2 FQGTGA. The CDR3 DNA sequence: TGTGCCAGCAGGAGAGGGGGCGCGGGGACTGAAGCTTTCTTT. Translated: CASRRGGAGTEAFF.

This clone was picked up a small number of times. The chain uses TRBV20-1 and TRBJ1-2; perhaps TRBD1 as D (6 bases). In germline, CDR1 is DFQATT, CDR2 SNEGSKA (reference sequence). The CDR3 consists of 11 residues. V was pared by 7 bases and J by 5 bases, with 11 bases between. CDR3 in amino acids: CSGQEAYGYTF. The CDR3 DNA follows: TGCAGTGGACAGGAGGCGTATGGCTACACCTTC.

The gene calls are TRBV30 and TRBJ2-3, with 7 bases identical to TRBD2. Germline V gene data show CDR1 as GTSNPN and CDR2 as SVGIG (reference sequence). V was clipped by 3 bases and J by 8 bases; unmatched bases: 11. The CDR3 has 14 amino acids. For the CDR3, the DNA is TGTGCCTGGAGCCTACCCGGGACTACCGGTACGCAGTATTTT. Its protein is CAWSLPGTTGTQYF. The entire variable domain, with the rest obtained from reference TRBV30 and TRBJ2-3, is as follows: SQTIHQWPATLVQPVGSPLSLECTVEGTSNPNLYWYRQAAGRGLQLLFYSVGIGQISSEVPQNLSASRPQDRQFILSSKKLLLSDSGFYLCAWSLPGTTGTQYFGPGTRLTVL.

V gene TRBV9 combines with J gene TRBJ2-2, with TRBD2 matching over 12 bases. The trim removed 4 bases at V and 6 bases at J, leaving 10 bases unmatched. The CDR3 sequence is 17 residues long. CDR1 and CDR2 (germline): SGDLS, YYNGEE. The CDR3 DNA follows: TGTGCCAGCAGCCCCCGACCGACTAGCGGGAGAGCCGGGGAGCTGTTTTTT. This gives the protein CASSPRPTSGRAGELFF.

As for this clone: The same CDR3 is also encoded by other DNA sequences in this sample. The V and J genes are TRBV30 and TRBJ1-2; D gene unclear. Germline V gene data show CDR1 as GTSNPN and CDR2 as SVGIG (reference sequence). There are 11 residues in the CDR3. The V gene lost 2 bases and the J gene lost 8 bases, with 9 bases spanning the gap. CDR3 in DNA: TGTGCCTGGAGTCGGAGTGGCGGCTACACCTTC. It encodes CAWSRSGGYTF.

The CDR3 loop reads CASSIRGQEYSNQPQHF. CDR3 nucleotides: TGTGCCAGTAGTATTAGAGGCCAAGAGTATAGCAATCAGCCCCAGCATTTT. The chain joins TRBV19 to TRBJ1-5; unclear D gene. CDR1 and CDR2 (germline): LNHDA, SQIVND (reference sequence). With 3 bases removed from V and 0 bases from J, the gap between germline ends came to 15 bases. The CDR3 has 17 residues.

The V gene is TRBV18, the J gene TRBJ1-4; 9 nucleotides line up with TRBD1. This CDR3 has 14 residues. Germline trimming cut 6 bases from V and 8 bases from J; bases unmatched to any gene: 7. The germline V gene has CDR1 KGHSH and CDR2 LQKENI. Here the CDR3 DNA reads TGTGCCAGCTCCCCCGGGACAGGGCGCGAAAAACTGTTTTTT. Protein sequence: CASSPGTGREKLFF.

DNA for the CDR3: TGTGCCAGCAGTGAAGAGGCGGGAGTGGGCGGGGAGCTGTTTTTT. Protein product: CASSEEAGVGGELFF. This rearrangement joins TRBV6-1 to TRBJ2-2; 7 bases agree with TRBD2. Germline V gene sequence: CDR1 MNHNS, CDR2 SASEGT. V dropped 1 base and J dropped 7; count of bases not matched to a gene: 6. This CDR3 has 15 residues.

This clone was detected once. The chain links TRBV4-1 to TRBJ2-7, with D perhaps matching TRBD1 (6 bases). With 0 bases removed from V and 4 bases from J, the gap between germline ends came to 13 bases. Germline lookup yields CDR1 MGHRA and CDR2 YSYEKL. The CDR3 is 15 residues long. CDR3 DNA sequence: TGCGCCAGCAGCCAAGATCACAGGGCCCTTTACGAGCAGTACTTC. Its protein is CASSQDHRALYEQYF.

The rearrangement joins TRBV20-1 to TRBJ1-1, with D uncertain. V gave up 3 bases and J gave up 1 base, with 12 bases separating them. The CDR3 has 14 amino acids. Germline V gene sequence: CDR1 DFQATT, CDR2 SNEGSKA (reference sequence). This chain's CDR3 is CSASWSGENTEAFF. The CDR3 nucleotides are TGCAGTGCTAGTTGGTCGGGAGAGAACACTGAAGCTTTCTTT.

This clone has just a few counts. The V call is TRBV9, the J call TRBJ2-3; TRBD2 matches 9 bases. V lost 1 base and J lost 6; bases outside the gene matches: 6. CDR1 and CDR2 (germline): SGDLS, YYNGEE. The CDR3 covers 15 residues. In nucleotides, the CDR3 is TGTGCCAGCAGCGTATTTGCGGGAGGGCTGGATACGCAGTATTTT. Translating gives CASSVFAGGLDTQYF.

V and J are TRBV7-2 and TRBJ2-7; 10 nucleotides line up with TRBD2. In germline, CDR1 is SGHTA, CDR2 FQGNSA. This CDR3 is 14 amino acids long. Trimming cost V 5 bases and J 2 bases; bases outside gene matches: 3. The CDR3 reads CASSRLAGAYEQYF. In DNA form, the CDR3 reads TGTGCCAGCAGCCGCCTAGCGGGGGCCTACGAGCAGTACTTC.

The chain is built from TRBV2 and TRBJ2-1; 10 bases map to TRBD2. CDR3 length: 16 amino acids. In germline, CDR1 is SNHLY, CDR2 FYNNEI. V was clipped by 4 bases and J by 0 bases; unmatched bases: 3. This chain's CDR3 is CASSGWTSGSYNEQFF. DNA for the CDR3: TGTGCCAGCAGTGGTTGGACTAGCGGCTCCTACAATGAGCAGTTCTTC. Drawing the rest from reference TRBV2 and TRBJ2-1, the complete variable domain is EPEVTQTPSHQVTQMGQEVILRCVPISNHLYFYWYRQILGQKVEFLVSFYNNEISEKSEIFDDQFSVERPDGSNFTLKIRSTKLEDSAMYFCASSGWTSGSYNEQFFGPGTRLTVL.

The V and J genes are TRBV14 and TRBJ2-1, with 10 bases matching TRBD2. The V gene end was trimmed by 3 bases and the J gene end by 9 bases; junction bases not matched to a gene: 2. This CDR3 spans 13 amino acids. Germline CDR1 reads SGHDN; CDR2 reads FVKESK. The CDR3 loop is CASSQLAGGEQFF. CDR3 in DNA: TGTGCCAGCAGCCAGTTAGCGGGAGGTGAGCAGTTCTTC.

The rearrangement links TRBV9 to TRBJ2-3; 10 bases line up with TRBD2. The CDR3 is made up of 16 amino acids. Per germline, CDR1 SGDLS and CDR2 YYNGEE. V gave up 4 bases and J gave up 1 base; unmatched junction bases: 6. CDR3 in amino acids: CASSLLGLAGTDTQYF. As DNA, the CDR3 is TGTGCCAGCAGCCTATTAGGACTAGCGGGCACAGATACGCAGTATTTT.

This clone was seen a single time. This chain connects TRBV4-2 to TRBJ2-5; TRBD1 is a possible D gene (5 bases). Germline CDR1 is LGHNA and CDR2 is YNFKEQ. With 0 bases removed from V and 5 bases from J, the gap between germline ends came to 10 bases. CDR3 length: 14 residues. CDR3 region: CASSQDQGTETQYF. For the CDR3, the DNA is TGTGCCAGCAGCCAAGATCAGGGTACGGAGACCCAGTACTTC.